This TCR beta chain was identified during a study of CD8+CD57+ T cells in acquired aplastic anemia. General study results and limits: Both patients and controls carried the same twenty-nine CD8+ CDR3 sequences. Any difference that existed in CD8+ Simpson's diversity between patients and controls was not significant.

Genomic DNA served as template for TCR beta VDJ and CDR3 profiling. TCRdb processed the reads anew with MiXCR; each CDR3 protein has one entry. The profile covers about 270,000 distinct CDR3 sequences, with roughly half appearing a single time and around 8% taken by the ten largest. Germline lookup yields CDR1 MGHDK and CDR2 SYGVNS. Trimming removed 2 bases from V and 7 bases from J; junction bases left unmatched: 12. This CDR3 has 16 residues. The sample holds many counts of this clonotype. Antigen unknown. The sequence was collected from a human donor with severe aplastic anemia or a healthy control (not recorded which). V gene TRBV25-1 combines with J gene TRBJ2-5; 8 bases align to TRBD1. Sequenced sample: sorted CD4+, CD8+, or CD8+CD57+ T cells (not recorded which) from PBMCs. CDR3 protein: CASSEVSGQGLGTQYF. The CDR3 nucleotides read TGTGCCAGCAGTGAAGTTTCAGGACAGGGTTTAGGGACCCAGTACTTC.